Below are 24 T cell receptor beta chains sequenced from a single sample in a study of OX40 agonist ivuxolimab in advanced cancers. Clones were read by immunoSEQ multiplex PCR, and TCRdb kept only the in-frame ones, dropping some. The table lists roughly 48,000 clones, 75% to 85% of them singletons. The sequences come from CD4+ or CD8+ T cells sorted from blood, collected in a trial of the OX40 agonist ivuxolimab. These receptors originate from an adult with an advanced solid tumor such as melanoma, head and neck, liver or kidney cancer.

This chain links TRBV7-8 with TRBJ1-6; TRBD1 matches at 10 bases. V dropped 5 bases and J dropped 8; count of bases not matched to a gene: 3. This CDR3 contains 14 residues. The germline V gene encodes CDR1 SGHVS and CDR2 FQNEAQ. The DNA for the CDR3 is TGTGCCAGCAGCACCGGGACAGGGGATTCACCCCTCCACTTT. Translated: CASSTGTGDSPLHF.

V is TRBV19 and J is TRBJ1-5; D may be TRBD1 (5 bases). Germline CDR1 reads LNHDA; CDR2 reads SQIVND (reference sequence). Trimming stripped 6 bases from V and 7 bases from J, with 19 bases between. The CDR3 spans 15 residues. The CDR3 spells CASSRAAGRQQPQHF. CDR3 nucleotide sequence: TGTGCCAGTAGCCGGGCGGCCGGGAGACAGCAGCCCCAGCATTTT.

This clone was seen once. V and J are TRBV5-1 and TRBJ2-7; 7 positions agree with TRBD1. This CDR3 is 17 amino acids long. V shed 4 bases and J 2 bases; nucleotides not matched to a gene: 15. Germline V lookup: CDR1 SGHRS, CDR2 YFSETQ. This CDR3 reads CASSRGVGQVATYEQYF. CDR3 DNA: TGCGCCAGCAGCAGGGGAGTAGGACAGGTAGCCACCTACGAGCAGTACTTC.

V and J are TRBV25-1 and TRBJ1-4; TRBD1 agrees at 7 bases. The CDR3 has 13 amino acids. Trimming at V came to 6 bases and at J to 8 bases, leaving 6 bases not matched to a gene. Germline V lookup: CDR1 MGHDK, CDR2 SYGVNS. CDR3 in DNA: TGTGCCAGCAGGGGGGACAGTGGCGAAAAACTGTTTTTT. As protein: CASRGDSGEKLFF.

This chain joins TRBV6-1 and TRBJ1-3; D remains unclear. The CDR3 covers 16 residues. CDR1 and CDR2 (germline): MNHNS, SASEGT. V lost 4 bases, J lost 0 bases, and 13 bases lay in between. The CDR3 reads CASSGQLPSSGNTIYF. The CDR3 nucleotides read TGTGCCAGCAGTGGCCAATTGCCTAGCTCTGGAAACACCATATATTTT.

The gene calls are TRBV5-4 and TRBJ2-5; TRBD2 matches at 9 bases. Per the germline V gene, CDR1 is SGHNT and CDR2 is YYREEE (reference sequence). J was trimmed by 5 bases and V by 3 bases; bases with no gene match: 11. The CDR3 loop spans 16 amino acids. The CDR3 region has the DNA TGTGCCAGCAGCTCCCAAAAAGCGGGGGGTATGGAGACCCAGTACTTC. Its protein is CASSSQKAGGMETQYF. Combining the CDR3 with reference TRBV5-4 and TRBJ2-5 gives the whole variable domain ETGVTQSPTHLIKTRGQQVTLRCSSQSGHNTVSWYQQALGQGPQFIFQYYREEENGRGNFPPRFSGLQFPNYSSELNVNALELDDSALYLCASSSQKAGGMETQYFGPGTRLLVL.

V is TRBV5-4 and J is TRBJ2-7; D is possibly TRBD1 (6 bases). Looked up from germline, CDR1 is SGHNT and CDR2 is YYREEE (reference sequence). CDR3 length: 14 residues. V lost 1 base, J lost 6 bases, and 14 bases lay in between. CDR3 coding DNA: TGTGCCAGCAGCTTGCAAGGGGGAATCGGCGAGCAGTACTTC. Protein product: CASSLQGGIGEQYF.

Remarks on this clone: The sample carries other DNA sequences with the same CDR3. The rearrangement joins TRBV5-1 to TRBJ2-2, with TRBD1 identical over 7 bases. Germline V gene lookup returns CDR1 SGHRS and CDR2 YFSETQ. Trimming took 0 bases from V and 2 from J; bases not matched to a gene: 1. The CDR3 contains 15 residues. The CDR3 loop reads CASSLGQGNTGELFF. Written as DNA, the CDR3 is TGCGCCAGCAGCTTGGGACAGGGAAACACCGGGGAGCTGTTTTTT.

There are a few counts of this clone. V and J are TRBV28 and TRBJ2-4; D is undetermined. V was trimmed by 6 bases and J by 2 bases, leaving 14 bases between them. The CDR3 loop spans 15 amino acids. Germline values: CDR1 MDHEN, CDR2 SYDVKM. The CDR3 sequence is CASRSVGMTKNIQYF. In DNA, the CDR3 is TGTGCCAGCAGGAGCGTCGGTATGACCAAAAACATTCAGTACTTC.

The chain links TRBV6-5 to TRBJ1-1; 7 nucleotides match TRBD1. The junction had 7 bases not matched to a gene; V was cut back by 7 bases and J by 5 bases. The CDR3 contains 13 residues. Per the germline V gene, CDR1 is MNHEY and CDR2 is SVGAGI. The CDR3 region is CASTPTGRTEAFF. The CDR3 nucleotides are TGTGCCAGCACCCCGACAGGGCGGACTGAAGCTTTCTTT.

The V gene is TRBV2, the J gene TRBJ2-3; D may be TRBD1 (5 bases). The V end lost 4 bases, the J end lost 0 bases, and 8 bases lay between the germline ends. Germline loops: CDR1 SNHLY, CDR2 FYNNEI. CDR3 length: 14 amino acids. CDR3 bases: TGTGCCAGCAGTGCCGACAGTAGCACAGATACGCAGTATTTT. Translating it yields CASSADSSTDTQYF.

The V call is TRBV5-1, the J call TRBJ1-2; a possible D gene is TRBD1 (5 bases). Germline V CDR1 and CDR2: SGHRS, YFSETQ. CDR3 length: 13 amino acids. Trimming cost V 4 bases and J 1 base, with 8 bases left between them. The DNA for the CDR3 is TGCGCCAGCAGCCCCGACAGTAACTATGGCTACACCTTC. It yields the protein CASSPDSNYGYTF.

This chain links TRBV11-2 with TRBJ2-7; D is unresolved. V was trimmed by 3 bases and J by 6 bases, leaving 18 bases between them. Germline values: CDR1 SGHAT, CDR2 FQNNGV. This CDR3 spans 15 amino acids. Here the CDR3 reads CASSFWVRMSSEQYF. The DNA of the CDR3 is TGTGCCAGCAGCTTCTGGGTTCGTATGTCCAGCGAGCAGTACTTC.

This sequence joins TRBV15 and TRBJ1-1; tentatively, D is TRBD1 (6 bases). The CDR3 contains 15 residues. V was pared by 5 bases and J by 0 bases, with 13 bases between. Germline-derived CDR1 and CDR2 are LNHNV and YYDKDF (reference sequence). The DNA for the CDR3 is TGTGCCACCAGCCCCCAAGGACAGATGAACACTGAAGCTTTCTTT. Its translation: CATSPQGQMNTEAFF.

V usage is TRBV7-9 and J usage is TRBJ2-1, with D perhaps matching TRBD1 or TRBD2 (5 bases each). CDR3 length: 18 amino acids. Germline CDR1 and CDR2: SEHNR and FQNEAQ (reference sequence). V was trimmed by 5 bases and J by 4 bases, leaving 24 bases between them. CDR3 sequence (DNA): TGTGCCAGCAGCGCCAGAGGGACCCGCTTATCGGGATACAATGAGCAGTTCTTC. This gives the protein CASSARGTRLSGYNEQFF.

This chain links TRBV14 with TRBJ1-1, with D possibly being TRBD1 (5 bases). Germline V gene lookup returns CDR1 SGHDN and CDR2 FVKESK. The CDR3 length is 14 residues. The V and J ends lost 3 bases and 1 base respectively, with 9 bases between them. The CDR3 spells CASSHGGKNTEAFF. CDR3 coding DNA: TGTGCCAGCAGCCACGGGGGGAAGAACACTGAAGCTTTCTTT.

This clone came up a few times. The genes are TRBV18 and TRBJ1-5; D is unresolved. Between the trimmed V and J ends, which lost 0 bases and 5 bases, there was a span of 2 bases. The CDR3 runs to 12 residues. CDR1 and CDR2 (germline): KGHSH, LQKENI. CDR3 in amino acids: CASSPPDQPQHF. DNA for the CDR3: TGTGCCAGCTCACCACCGGATCAGCCCCAGCATTTT.

This rearrangement joins TRBV15 to TRBJ1-1; D gene uncertain. Germline CDR1 is LNHNV and CDR2 is YYDKDF (reference sequence). CDR3 length equals 14 residues. The V end was cut by 2 bases, the J end by 0 bases, with 7 bases between. The CDR3 is CATSRTRLNTEAFF. The CDR3, as DNA: TGTGCCACCAGCAGAACGAGGCTGAACACTGAAGCTTTCTTT.

This chain links TRBV7-6 with TRBJ2-7, with 7 bases that match TRBD2. Germline CDR1 is SGHVS and CDR2 is FNYEAQ. The CDR3 is 13 residues long. The ends lost 5 bases at V and 6 bases at J; junction bases unmatched: 7. In nucleotides, the CDR3 is TGTGCCAGCAGCCCCGGGGGGTACGCCGAGCAGTACTTC. Translated, it gives CASSPGGYAEQYF.

V gene TRBV10-3 combines with J gene TRBJ2-3, with a tentative D call TRBD1 (5 bases). This CDR3 has 13 amino acids. Germline assignment: CDR1 ENHRY and CDR2 SYGVKD. V dropped 6 bases and J dropped 4 bases, with 11 bases sitting between them. The CDR3, as DNA: TGTGCCATCAGCGACAGTGGCGCAGATACGCAGTATTTT. It encodes CAISDSGADTQYF.

The chain combines TRBV7-2 with TRBJ2-7; unclear D gene. The CDR3 contains 14 residues. Trimming removed 5 bases from V and 0 bases from J, with 11 bases in between. Germline-derived CDR1 and CDR2 are SGHTA and FQGNSA. The CDR3 sequence: CASSLDRFSYEQYF. The CDR3 coding sequence is TGTGCCAGCAGCCTAGACCGTTTCTCCTACGAGCAGTACTTC.

The chain combines TRBV7-2 with TRBJ1-4; perhaps TRBD1 as D (5 bases). The CDR3 is made up of 12 amino acids. Germline CDR1 reads SGHTA; CDR2 reads FQGNSA. Trimming removed 4 bases from V and 14 bases from J, with 14 bases in between. CDR3 bases: TGTGCCAGCAGCTCATTGGGTGGGGGGCTGTTTTTT. It encodes CASSSLGGGLFF.

The chain uses TRBV9 and TRBJ1-2; D gene ambiguous. Trimming pared 0 bases from V and 6 bases from J, leaving 9 bases between. The CDR3 has 13 residues. Germline values: CDR1 SGDLS, CDR2 YYNGEE. The chain's CDR3 is CASSVGSVDGYTF. The CDR3 coding sequence is TGTGCCAGCAGCGTAGGTTCAGTAGATGGCTACACCTTC.

The DNA for the CDR3 is TGTGCCAGCAGTACCGGGACTAGCGGGGTAACCCAAGAGACCCAGTACTTC. Its translation: CASSTGTSGVTQETQYF. This chain links TRBV9 with TRBJ2-5, with TRBD2 matching 13 bases. CDR3 length equals 17 residues. Trimming at V came to 5 bases and at J to 1 base, leaving 8 bases not matched to a gene. From germline, CDR1 is SGDLS and CDR2 YYNGEE.